These 28 T cell receptor beta chains originate from one sample sequenced in a study of graft-versus-host responses after intestinal transplantation. The protocol was immunoSEQ multiplex PCR, while the TCRdb copy is restricted to in-frame clones and leaves out a portion. The sample lists 85,000 to 95,000 clones; roughly 91% were seen once. What these receptors recognize is not known. The starting material was unstimulated CD8+ T cells sorted from spleen or lymph node cells, obtained before intestinal transplant. Every receptor here comes from a human donor who received an intestinal transplant.

The genes are TRBV6-1 and TRBJ1-2, with TRBD1 identical over 7 bases. The trim removed 2 bases at V and 6 bases at J, leaving 12 bases unmatched. The germline CDR1 and CDR2 sequences are MNHNS and SASEGT. This CDR3 region has 16 residues. CDR3 sequence: CASSEIPRTGHDGYTF. The CDR3 nucleotides are TGTGCCAGCAGTGAAATACCTAGGACAGGCCATGATGGCTACACCTTC.

This rearrangement joins TRBV27 to TRBJ1-2; D is possibly TRBD1 (5 bases). V was pared by 1 base and J by 9 bases, with 9 bases between. The CDR3 loop spans 12 amino acids. Germline V gives CDR1 MNHEY, CDR2 SMNVEV (reference sequence). For the CDR3, the DNA is TGTGCCAGCAGTTTATTGGGGGGTAGCTACACCTTC. Translated: CASSLLGGSYTF.

This sequence joins TRBV5-1 and TRBJ2-7, with D perhaps matching TRBD2 (5 bases). V gave up 1 base and J gave up 0 bases, with 8 bases separating them. Germline V gene lookup returns CDR1 SGHRS and CDR2 YFSETQ. The CDR3 covers 14 residues. DNA for the CDR3: TGCGCCAGCAGCTTGCTTGGGAGCTCCTACGAGCAGTACTTC. Its protein is CASSLLGSSYEQYF.

The chain carries TRBV6-1 and TRBJ2-7; possible D gene TRBD1, 7 bases. Trimming left V 5 bases short and J 3 bases short, with 17 bases between. The CDR3 consists of 15 residues. Germline V gene sequence: CDR1 MNHNS, CDR2 SASEGT. CDR3 sequence: CASSPRGNRGYEQYF. The CDR3 nucleotides read TGTGCCAGCAGTCCACGCGGGAACAGGGGCTACGAGCAGTACTTC.

This chain connects TRBV7-2 to TRBJ2-7, with 8 bases aligning to TRBD1. The CDR3 length is 16 residues. After removal of 3 bases from V and 0 bases from J, the junction contained 7 bases not matched to a gene. Per the germline V gene, CDR1 is SGHTA and CDR2 is FQGNSA. This chain's CDR3 is CASSFGQGLISYEQYF. The DNA of the CDR3 is TGTGCCAGCAGCTTCGGACAGGGACTTATCTCCTACGAGCAGTACTTC. Together with reference TRBV7-2 and TRBJ2-7, the CDR3 gives the full variable domain: GAGVSQSPSNKVTEKGKDVELRCDPISGHTALYWYRQSLGQGLEFLIYFQGNSAPDKSGLPSDRFSAERTGGSVSTLTIQRTQQEDSAVYLCASSFGQGLISYEQYFGPGTRLTVT.

The gene calls are TRBV29-1 and TRBJ1-3; unclear D gene. The V and J ends lost 1 base and 0 bases respectively, with 10 bases between them. The germline gives CDR1 SQVTM, CDR2 ANQGSEA. CDR3 length equals 15 residues. The CDR3 sequence: CSVEAGSSSGNTIYF. CDR3 nucleotide sequence: TGCAGCGTTGAAGCGGGATCGTCCTCTGGAAACACCATATATTTT.

This chain connects TRBV7-6 to TRBJ2-3; 8 nucleotides agree with TRBD2. CDR3 length equals 14 residues. After removal of 5 bases from V and 6 bases from J, the junction contained 7 bases not matched to a gene. The V gene's germline CDR1 is SGHVS and CDR2 FNYEAQ. Here the CDR3 DNA reads TGTGCCAGCAGCATAAGCGGGGGCAGCGATACGCAGTATTTT. Translating gives CASSISGGSDTQYF.

The gene calls are TRBV4-3 and TRBJ2-1, with D perhaps matching TRBD1 (6 bases). The CDR3 length is 14 residues. Germline V gives CDR1 LGHNA, CDR2 YSLEER. V lost 1 base to trimming and J lost 8 bases, with 12 bases between them. The DNA for the CDR3 is TGCGCCAGCAGCCAAGGCACAGGGTACGATGAGCAGTTCTTC. Protein: CASSQGTGYDEQFF.

This clone was counted a few times. DNA of the CDR3: TGTGCCAGCCAGCGGAACTCTGGAAACACCATATATTTT. This encodes CASQRNSGNTIYF. The gene calls are TRBV10-3 and TRBJ1-3; D remains unclear. The CDR3 loop spans 13 amino acids. Germline V gene data show CDR1 as ENHRY and CDR2 as SYGVKD. V lost 10 bases and J lost 0, with 10 bases in between.

A remark on this clone: The same CDR3 is also encoded by other DNA sequences in this sample. The CDR3 sequence: CASSLGTGGNQPQHF. CDR3 nucleotides: TGTGCCAGCAGTTTAGGGACAGGGGGAAATCAGCCCCAGCATTTT. J is TRBJ1-5 and V is TRBV27, with 11 bases matching TRBD1. V shed 2 bases and J 4 bases; nucleotides not matched to a gene: 1. From germline, CDR1 is MNHEY and CDR2 SMNVEV (reference sequence). The CDR3 totals 15 residues.

The CDR3 nucleotides are TGTGCCAGCAGTTCCGGACAGGGCAACACTGAAGCTTTCTTT. It encodes CASSSGQGNTEAFF. This rearrangement joins TRBV27 to TRBJ1-1; the match to TRBD1 covers 8 bases. Losses at the gene ends were 4 bases for V and 2 bases for J; bases not matched to a gene: 3. Germline values: CDR1 MNHEY, CDR2 SMNVEV (reference sequence). The CDR3 length is 14 residues.

This chain uses TRBV4-3 with TRBJ1-6; D gene ambiguous. The CDR3 extends over 16 amino acids. Looked up from germline, CDR1 is LGHNA and CDR2 is YSLEER. Deletions cut 0 bases from V and 10 bases from J, with 16 bases between. The CDR3 DNA reads TGCGCCAGCAGCCAAGATCGGGGAGCTTTGGAATCACCCCTCCACTTT. Protein: CASSQDRGALESPLHF.

This chain joins TRBV4-1 and TRBJ1-1; a possible D gene is TRBD1 (5 bases). Trimming took 4 bases from V and 0 from J, leaving 12 bases between them. The CDR3 runs to 15 residues. The germline gives CDR1 MGHRA, CDR2 YSYEKL. The CDR3 DNA reads TGCGCCAGCAGCCTCGGGGGAAATTTGAACACTGAAGCTTTCTTT. Translated, it gives CASSLGGNLNTEAFF.

This clone was recorded once. The chain links TRBV4-1 to TRBJ2-1, with 11 positions matching TRBD2. This CDR3 is built from 17 residues. Germline V lookup: CDR1 MGHRA, CDR2 YSYEKL. J was trimmed by 6 bases and V by 1 base; bases with no gene match: 8. The CDR3 loop reads CASSQVIAGGPGNEQFF. The CDR3 region has the DNA TGCGCCAGCAGCCAAGTGATAGCGGGGGGGCCGGGCAATGAGCAGTTCTTC.

The rearrangement uses TRBV27 and TRBJ1-2; D might be TRBD1 (5 bases). This CDR3 is 13 amino acids long. Trimming took off 5 bases at V and 4 bases at J, with 11 bases between the two ends. CDR1 and CDR2 from the germline V gene are MNHEY and SMNVEV (reference sequence). The CDR3 region has the DNA TGTGCCAGCAGTCCTGGACACGCCTATGGCTACACCTTC. Translating it yields CASSPGHAYGYTF.

This clone appeared once. The chain employs TRBV2 and TRBJ2-7; no firm D call. V lost 4 bases to trimming and J lost 4 bases, with 8 bases between them. CDR1 is SNHLY, CDR2 FYNNEI, per germline. The CDR3 consists of 12 residues. The CDR3 loop is CASSGAEYEQYF. Written as DNA, the CDR3 is TGTGCCAGCAGTGGTGCTGAGTACGAGCAGTACTTC.

This sequence joins TRBV30 and TRBJ2-5; 7 nucleotides line up with TRBD1. The junction had 16 bases not matched to a gene; V was cut back by 7 bases and J by 11 bases. CDR3 length: 13 residues. Germline V gene data show CDR1 as GTSNPN and CDR2 as SVGIG (reference sequence). CDR3 region: CASFDRNQGEQYF. The CDR3 DNA follows: TGTGCCTCGTTTGACAGGAACCAGGGGGAGCAGTACTTC.

The J gene is TRBJ1-2, the V gene TRBV27, with no clear D. V gave up 0 bases and J gave up 7 bases, with 12 bases separating them. The CDR3 contains 14 residues. In germline, CDR1 is MNHEY, CDR2 SMNVEV (reference sequence). The CDR3 sequence is CASSLSIGSGGYTF. Here the CDR3 DNA reads TGTGCCAGCAGTTTATCGATCGGATCGGGTGGCTACACCTTC.

V usage is TRBV2 and J usage is TRBJ1-2, with D hard to call. The CDR3 totals 12 residues. Germline V gene lookup returns CDR1 SNHLY and CDR2 FYNNEI. V lost 2 bases and J 5 bases, leaving 6 bases between the germline ends. Written as DNA, the CDR3 is TGTGCCAGCAGTGAATCCCTTTATGGCTACACCTTC. Translation: CASSESLYGYTF.

The DNA of the CDR3 is TGCAGCGTGGTCACCCTGGACAGGGGGTGGAAGGACTATGGCTACACCTTC. Translating gives CSVVTLDRGWKDYGYTF. The V gene is TRBV29-1, the J gene TRBJ1-2; the match to TRBD1 covers 10 bases. Germline V CDR1 and CDR2: SQVTM, ANQGSEA. Unmatched junction bases numbered 16, after V lost 6 bases and J lost 3 bases. This CDR3 contains 17 residues.

This clone was found once. The chain has TRBV11-2 and TRBJ1-1, with 7 nucleotides matching TRBD1. Unmatched junction bases numbered 4, after V lost 5 bases and J lost 1 base. CDR1 is SGHAT, CDR2 FQNNGV, per germline. This CDR3 is built from 14 residues. The CDR3 loop is CASSLWDRNTEAFF. The CDR3 DNA sequence: TGTGCCAGCAGCCTATGGGACAGGAACACTGAAGCTTTCTTT.

The J gene is TRBJ2-1, the V gene TRBV11-2, with TRBD2 matching 9 bases. Germline lookup yields CDR1 SGHAT and CDR2 FQNNGV. V shed 0 bases and J 8 bases; nucleotides not matched to a gene: 14. CDR3 length: 18 amino acids. CDR3 DNA: TGTGCCAGCAGCTTAGAGTTAGGGCCGGAGGTAGCGGGGGATGAGCAGTTCTTC. Translating it yields CASSLELGPEVAGDEQFF.

The CDR3 region is CASAYRGYDKNIQYF. CDR3 nucleotide sequence: TGTGCCAGCGCCTACAGGGGTTATGACAAAAACATTCAGTACTTC. The rearrangement uses TRBV27 and TRBJ2-4; 7 positions match TRBD1. This CDR3 is 15 amino acids long. With V trimmed by 8 bases and J by 3 bases, 10 bases remained unmatched. CDR1 is MNHEY, CDR2 SMNVEV, per germline (reference sequence).

The count of this clone is one. The V and J genes are TRBV19 and TRBJ2-2; D is perhaps TRBD2 (5 bases). Trimming removed 9 bases from V and 4 bases from J, with 18 bases in between. CDR1 and CDR2 from the germline V gene are LNHDA and SQIVND (reference sequence). The CDR3 consists of 15 residues. CDR3 nucleotides: TGTGCCAGCCTCGGATCTCGAGGGAGCACCGGGGAGCTGTTTTTT. Its translation is CASLGSRGSTGELFF.

The chain recombines TRBV4-1 with TRBJ2-7; D perhaps matches TRBD1 (6 bases). The CDR3 extends over 14 amino acids. Trimming took 0 bases from V and 5 from J, leaving 11 bases between them. Germline-derived CDR1 and CDR2 are MGHRA and YSYEKL. As DNA, the CDR3 is TGCGCCAGCAGCCAAGACAGGGGTCCCAACGAGCAGTACTTC. Translated: CASSQDRGPNEQYF.

This chain joins TRBV6-1 and TRBJ1-2; D gene unclear. Trimming pared 6 bases from V and 4 bases from J, leaving 18 bases between. Germline V gene data show CDR1 as MNHNS and CDR2 as SASEGT. The CDR3 extends over 15 amino acids. This CDR3 is CASSAIDGGGYGYTF. In DNA form, the CDR3 reads TGTGCCAGCAGCGCTATCGACGGAGGAGGCTATGGCTACACCTTC.

The J gene is TRBJ2-3, the V gene TRBV4-3, with D possibly TRBD2 on 6 matching bases. CDR3 length: 18 residues. Germline assignment: CDR1 LGHNA and CDR2 YSLEER. The V end was cut by 5 bases, the J end by 2 bases, with 23 bases between. The CDR3, as DNA: TGCGCCAGCAGCGGGGGAATTGGGGCAGGGAGGTTCACAGATACGCAGTATTTT. Amino acid sequence: CASSGGIGAGRFTDTQYF.

This clone was recorded once. The V and J genes are TRBV23-1 and TRBJ1-1; 8 nucleotides align to TRBD1. TRBV23-1 qualifies as an ORF whose function is uncertain. J gave up 2 bases and V 6 bases, and 8 bases lay outside the gene matches. The CDR3 length is 15 residues. The chain's CDR3 is CASREPGGVNTEAFF. The CDR3 DNA is TGCGCCAGCAGGGAACCAGGGGGCGTAAACACTGAAGCTTTCTTT.